The 29 T cell receptor beta chains reported below all come from one sample, sequenced in a study of technical replicates of blood from several donors. The repertoire was sequenced with immunoSEQ multiplex PCR; TCRdb's copy has only in-frame clones and lacks some. The sample holds over 55,000 clones; roughly 97% are singletons and the top ten take around 0.22%. The specimen sequenced was T cells isolated from PBMCs. The receptors derive from a human donor in good health.

This clone was recorded only once. The rearrangement links TRBV29-1 to TRBJ2-5, with no clear D. This CDR3 comprises 12 residues. Per the germline V gene, CDR1 is SQVTM and CDR2 is ANQGSEA. V gave up 6 bases and J gave up 2 bases, with 10 bases separating them. The CDR3 spells CSVTRQQETQYF. In DNA form, the CDR3 reads TGCAGCGTCACACGTCAACAAGAGACCCAGTACTTC. The entire variable domain, with the rest obtained from reference TRBV29-1 and TRBJ2-5, is as follows: SAVISQKPSRDICQRGTSLTIQCQVDSQVTMMFWYRQQPGQSLTLIATANQGSEATYESGFVIDKFPISRPNLTFSTLTVSNMSPEDSSIYLCSVTRQQETQYFGPGTRLLVL.

The chain employs TRBV13 and TRBJ1-1, with a possible D match to TRBD1 (6 bases). Germline values: CDR1 PRHDT, CDR2 FYEKMQ (reference sequence). The V and J ends lost 4 bases and 2 bases respectively, with 14 bases between them. The CDR3 consists of 15 residues. In nucleotides, the CDR3 is TGTGCCAGCAGCTCCGAAGACAGGATCAACACTGAAGCTTTCTTT. Its protein is CASSSEDRINTEAFF. Full variable domain (remainder filled in from reference TRBV13 and TRBJ1-1): AAGVIQSPRHLIKEKRETATLKCYPIPRHDTVYWYQQGPGQDPQFLISFYEKMQSDKGSIPDRFSAQQFSDYHSELNMSSLELGDSALYFCASSSEDRINTEAFFGQGTRLTVV.

V is TRBV19 and J is TRBJ1-3; no firm D call. The germline CDR1 and CDR2 sequences are LNHDA and SQIVND (reference sequence). Trimming took 6 bases from V and 1 from J, leaving 4 bases between them. CDR3 length: 12 residues. CDR3 DNA: TGTGCCAGTAGCCAATCTGGAAACACCATATATTTT. It yields the protein CASSQSGNTIYF.

This rearrangement joins TRBV6-5 to TRBJ1-1; 9 positions agree with TRBD1. The CDR3 extends over 14 amino acids. CDR1 MNHEY and CDR2 SVGAGI come from the germline V gene. V lost 5 bases and J lost 7; bases outside the gene matches: 8. CDR3 protein: CASSPTGGRNEAFF. The CDR3 coding sequence is TGTGCCAGCAGTCCTACAGGGGGCAGAAATGAAGCTTTCTTT.

This clone was counted once. This chain connects TRBV6-5 to TRBJ1-1; a possible D gene is TRBD1 (5 bases). The CDR3 sequence is 14 residues long. V lost 7 bases and J 4 bases, leaving 16 bases between the germline ends. Germline CDR1 and CDR2: MNHEY and SVGAGI. The CDR3 is CASTRAGGFTEAFF. The DNA for the CDR3 is TGTGCCAGCACCCGAGCCGGGGGGTTCACTGAAGCTTTCTTT.

The rearrangement joins TRBV15 to TRBJ2-1; 9 bases align to TRBD1. This CDR3 contains 15 residues. CDR1 LNHNV and CDR2 YYDKDF come from the germline V gene (reference sequence). After removal of 3 bases from V and 0 bases from J, the junction contained 0 bases not matched to a gene. The CDR3 here is CATSRGQGSYNEQFF. In DNA, the CDR3 is TGTGCCACCAGCAGGGGACAGGGCTCCTACAATGAGCAGTTCTTC.

The CDR3 region is CASSLDLGGTGVNYGYTF. Here the CDR3 DNA reads TGTGCCAGCAGCTTAGATTTGGGGGGGACAGGGGTTAACTATGGCTACACCTTC. V usage is TRBV7-2 and J usage is TRBJ1-2, with TRBD1 matching over 10 bases. V dropped 1 base and J dropped 1; count of bases not matched to a gene: 9. The CDR3 is 18 amino acids. Looked up from germline, CDR1 is SGHTA and CDR2 is FQGNSA.

CDR3 amino acids: CASRQEKVPTIYF. DNA of the CDR3: TGTGCCAGCAGACAGGAGAAGGTACCCACCATATATTTT. The chain recombines TRBV6-6 with TRBJ1-3; maybe TRBD1 (5 bases). The CDR3 runs to 13 residues. The germline gives CDR1 MNHNY, CDR2 SVGAGI (reference sequence). V shed 6 bases and J shed 9 bases, with 15 bases lying between them.

V gene TRBV29-1 combines with J gene TRBJ2-1, with 12 bases matching TRBD1. V shed 4 bases, J shed 1 base, and the junction held 5 bases outside the gene matches. The CDR3 runs 16 residues. Germline V lookup: CDR1 SQVTM, CDR2 ANQGSEA. CDR3 sequence: CSVGDRGQRSYNEQFF. CDR3 nucleotides: TGCAGCGTTGGGGACAGGGGGCAGAGGTCCTACAATGAGCAGTTCTTC.

This clone has just one count. The CDR3 sequence: CASGLATYGNTIYF. The CDR3 DNA is TGTGCTAGTGGTTTGGCGACTTATGGAAACACCATATATTTT. This chain uses TRBV12-5 with TRBJ1-3; unclear D gene. This CDR3 has 14 residues. CDR1 is LGHNT and CDR2 is FRNRAP in the germline V gene. V lost 1 base, J lost 3 bases, and 7 bases lay in between.

The chain couples TRBV5-6 to TRBJ2-7; TRBD2 aligns across 7 bases. Germline V lookup: CDR1 SGHDT, CDR2 YYEEEE. There are 14 residues in the CDR3. Trimming removed 0 bases from V and 1 base from J; junction bases left unmatched: 1. The CDR3 DNA follows: TGTGCCAGCAGCTTGGGGGGGGGATCCTACGAGCAGTACTTC. Its protein product is CASSLGGGSYEQYF.

V and J are TRBV2 and TRBJ2-5; a possible D gene is TRBD2 (6 bases). Trimming removed 4 bases from V and 4 bases from J, with 16 bases in between. CDR3 size: 15 residues. Germline V gene data show CDR1 as SNHLY and CDR2 as FYNNEI. The CDR3 nucleotides read TGTGCCAGCAGTGGTAATTGGCGGGACGGAGAGACCCAGTACTTC. Its protein is CASSGNWRDGETQYF.

The V call is TRBV9, the J call TRBJ1-2; no clear D gene. The CDR3 is 14 amino acids. Trimming stripped 0 bases from V and 2 bases from J, with 8 bases between. Germline V gene lookup returns CDR1 SGDLS and CDR2 YYNGEE. The CDR3 is CASSVGSGNYGYTF. CDR3 in DNA: TGTGCCAGCAGCGTAGGGAGCGGCAACTATGGCTACACCTTC.

This chain uses TRBV20-1 with TRBJ2-3; tentative D call: TRBD2 (6 bases). The CDR3 has 9 amino acids. Germline V gene data show CDR1 as DFQATT and CDR2 as SNEGSKA (reference sequence). CDR3 residues: CGGGDTQYF. The CDR3 DNA follows: TGCGGGGGAGGAGATACGCAGTATTTT.

This clone was counted a single time. The rearrangement uses TRBV28 and TRBJ2-1, with 10 bases fitting TRBD2. This CDR3 has 15 residues. The germline V gene encodes CDR1 MDHEN and CDR2 SYDVKM. Trimming at V came to 5 bases and at J to 5 bases, leaving 6 bases not matched to a gene. The CDR3 DNA reads TGTGCCAGCAGTCTAGCGGGAGCAAGGAACAATGAGCAGTTCTTC. Translated: CASSLAGARNNEQFF.

The V call is TRBV29-1, the J call TRBJ1-2; 7 nucleotides agree with TRBD1. The length of the CDR3 is 13 residues. Germline V gives CDR1 SQVTM, CDR2 ANQGSEA. Unmatched junction bases numbered 9, after V lost 3 bases and J lost 8 bases. The DNA of the CDR3 is TGCAGCGTTGACCACGGACAGGTGGGGGGCTACACCTTC. It encodes CSVDHGQVGGYTF.

This clone was seen only once. V and J are TRBV6-1 and TRBJ2-7; D perhaps matches TRBD2 (6 bases). The CDR3 sequence is 13 residues long. V lost 5 bases and J 3 bases, leaving 11 bases between the germline ends. Per germline, CDR1 MNHNS and CDR2 SASEGT. CDR3 residues: CASSLWGVYEQYF. As DNA, the CDR3 is TGTGCCAGCAGTCTCTGGGGGGTCTACGAGCAGTACTTC.

CDR3 amino acids: CASSSHRGSPRETQYF. CDR3 DNA sequence: TGTGCCAGCAGCTCTCACAGGGGTTCCCCAAGAGAGACCCAGTACTTC. The chain recombines TRBV7-9 with TRBJ2-5; 7 nucleotides align to TRBD1. Losses at the gene ends were 4 bases for V and 4 bases for J; bases not matched to a gene: 12. The CDR3 has 16 residues. Germline-derived CDR1 and CDR2 are SEHNR and FQNEAQ (reference sequence).

This rearrangement joins TRBV19 to TRBJ2-1; perhaps TRBD1 as D (5 bases). CDR1 and CDR2 (germline): LNHDA, SQIVND (reference sequence). This CDR3 has 15 amino acids. Trimming removed 10 bases at V and 4 bases at J, with 20 bases between. The CDR3 DNA reads as TGTGCCACTAAAAGGGGCGGAGCACATTACAATGAGCAGTTCTTC. Its protein product is CATKRGGAHYNEQFF. Full variable domain (rest looked up from reference TRBV19 and TRBJ2-1): DGGITQSPKYLFRKEGQNVTLSCEQNLNHDAMYWYRQDPGQGLRLIYYSQIVNDFQKGDIAEGYSVSREKKESFPLTVTSAQKNPTAFYLCATKRGGAHYNEQFFGPGTRLTVL.

The chain carries TRBV27 and TRBJ2-2; 14 nucleotides agree with TRBD2. V shed 2 bases, J shed 3 bases, and the junction held 2 bases outside the gene matches. Germline V gives CDR1 MNHEY, CDR2 SMNVEV (reference sequence). CDR3 length: 17 amino acids. The CDR3 loop is CASSLRLAGGDTGELFF. DNA of the CDR3: TGTGCCAGCAGTTTACGACTAGCGGGAGGGGACACCGGGGAGCTGTTTTTT.

This clone was detected only once. The rearrangement links TRBV5-6 to TRBJ2-3; 8 positions match TRBD2. This CDR3 is 14 amino acids long. Germline assignment: CDR1 SGHDT and CDR2 YYEEEE. The trim removed 1 base at V and 6 bases at J, leaving 4 bases unmatched. The CDR3 coding sequence is TGTGCCAGCAGCTTGCGGGAGGGATCCGATACGCAGTATTTT. Translated: CASSLREGSDTQYF.

The chain uses TRBV29-1 and TRBJ2-7; the match to TRBD1 covers 10 bases. Germline CDR1 SQVTM, CDR2 ANQGSEA. With V trimmed by 7 bases and J by 5 bases, 8 bases remained unmatched. This CDR3 contains 13 residues. The CDR3 DNA reads as TGCAGCGCCTCCGGGACAGGGGTCCACGAGCAGTACTTC. Its protein is CSASGTGVHEQYF.

The chain joins TRBV7-9 to TRBJ2-5; a weak D match, TRBD2 (6 bases). Trimming pared 1 base from V and 4 bases from J, leaving 10 bases between. This CDR3 is 14 amino acids long. Germline lookup yields CDR1 SEHNR and CDR2 FQNEAQ (reference sequence). CDR3: CASSLVMGGETQYF. The CDR3 DNA sequence: TGTGCCAGCAGCTTAGTTATGGGAGGAGAGACCCAGTACTTC.

This chain connects TRBV6-6 to TRBJ2-7; 7 nucleotides match TRBD2. The trim removed 3 bases at V and 4 bases at J, leaving 12 bases unmatched. The CDR3 length is 16 residues. In germline, CDR1 is MNHNY, CDR2 SVGAGI (reference sequence). CDR3 DNA sequence: TGTGCCAGCAGTTATGCTGGAGCGGGGCCCAGATACGAGCAGTACTTC. Its translation: CASSYAGAGPRYEQYF.

The CDR3 here is CASSRTGTRQPQHF. The CDR3 bases are TGTGCCAGCAGTAGGACAGGGACAAGGCAGCCCCAGCATTTT. The chain links TRBV27 to TRBJ1-5, with TRBD1 matching 8 bases. In germline, CDR1 is MNHEY, CDR2 SMNVEV (reference sequence). J lost 7 bases, V lost 5 bases, and 7 bases had no gene match. The CDR3 sequence is 14 residues long.

The V and J genes are TRBV4-1 and TRBJ2-5, with a weak D call TRBD1 (6 bases). Trimming removed 5 bases at V and 0 bases at J, with 10 bases between. Germline V gene sequence: CDR1 MGHRA, CDR2 YSYEKL. The CDR3 runs 14 residues. CDR3 amino acids: CASSRTAYQETQYF. DNA of the CDR3: TGCGCCAGCAGCAGGACAGCGTACCAAGAGACCCAGTACTTC.

This chain joins TRBV7-9 and TRBJ1-5; D unresolved. Looked up from germline, CDR1 is SEHNR and CDR2 is FQNEAQ (reference sequence). The CDR3 is 13 residues long. Between the trimmed V and J ends, which lost 3 bases and 6 bases, there was a span of 9 bases. This chain's CDR3 is CASSLAFGQPQHF. In DNA form, the CDR3 reads TGTGCCAGCAGCTTGGCTTTTGGTCAGCCCCAGCATTTT. Full variable domain (rest looked up from reference TRBV7-9 and TRBJ1-5): DTGVSQNPRHKITKRGQNVTFRCDPISEHNRLYWYRQTLGQGPEFLTYFQNEAQLEKSRLLSDRFSAERPKGSFSTLEIQRTEQGDSAMYLCASSLAFGQPQHFGDGTRLSIL.

The chain employs TRBV27 and TRBJ2-1, with 10 nucleotides matching TRBD1. V lost 4 bases, J lost 2 bases, and 14 bases stayed unmatched. This CDR3 contains 19 residues. Germline lookup yields CDR1 MNHEY and CDR2 SMNVEV (reference sequence). CDR3 region: CASSYDGTGELGPYNEQFF. The CDR3 region has the DNA TGTGCCAGCAGTTATGACGGGACAGGGGAATTGGGCCCCTACAATGAGCAGTTCTTC.

The chain uses TRBV5-4 and TRBJ2-3, with no clear D. Per germline, CDR1 SGHNT and CDR2 YYREEE (reference sequence). This CDR3 has 10 amino acids. Trimming cost V 7 bases and J 6 bases, with 6 bases left between them. In DNA, the CDR3 is TGTGCCAGCGGTGCGGATACGCAGTATTTT. Translating gives CASGADTQYF.